The clone carrying this TCR beta chain was observed many times. What it binds is unknown. Cells sorted as Tregs were CD4+, CD25+ and CD127-/low. Semi-nested PCR with Nested Universal Primer A followed constant-region reverse priming of full-length variable regions. MiXCR was run by TCRdb on the 5' RACE reads, yielding one entry per CDR3 protein. The table has over 40,000 distinct CDR3 sequences, around 20% seen once; the top ten hold 4%. General study findings and limits: Tumor-infiltrating Treg TCR alpha and beta sequences overlapped most with tumor naive CD4+ T cells, then blood naive. Tumor memory CD4+ T cell TCR gene usage was found to cluster with blood and lymph node memory CD4+ cells and with lymph node naive CD4+ cells.

Trimming cost V 2 bases and J 7 bases; bases outside gene matches: 8. CDR1 is MNHEY, CDR2 SVGAGI, per germline. This CDR3 has 16 residues. The sequence came from a female donor with breast cancer. The rearrangement uses TRBV6-5 and TRBJ2-1; the match to TRBD1 covers 10 bases. Sequencing was done on a sample of Tregs sorted from blood. The CDR3 region has the DNA TGTGCCAGCAGTTACCCCAGACAGGGGGCATGGAATGAGCAGTTCTTC. This translates into CASSYPRQGAWNEQFF.